This TCR beta chain is drawn from a study of monozygotic twins with inflammatory bowel disease (dated by TCRdb to about 2019). With respect to the entire study: The full study comprised around 28 monozygotic twin pairs: nine German pairs (four IBD-concordant, five IBD-discordant) and 19 IBD-discordant Danish pairs. The search for disease-associated traits relied mainly on comparing, within discordant pairs, IBD patients with their genetically identical healthy co-twins. Each individual had, on average, about 151 000 unique TCRalpha sequences and 181 000 unique TCRbeta sequences available for analysis.

What the research found in general, with its limitations: Differing immunosuppressive treatments among patients may have added background noise and inter-individual variability to the repertoires. The analysis was unable to tell apart different T cell subtypes. Repertoire similarity did not differ between concordant and discordant twins, which could be due to limited statistical power. The results gave no support for a single strong signal or clonotype linked to IBD. Compared with healthy twins, IBD patients shared fewer clonotypes with other individuals, and the difference was most pronounced in patients with signs of disease activity. IBD patients had lower TCRbeta repertoire diversity, measured by the inverse Simpson index, than their healthy co-twins.

From each donor, an approximately 2.3 ml peripheral blood sample was drawn into PAXgene tubes and stored at -80 degrees C. Without any T cell sorting, total RNA was extracted from whole blood using the PAXgene blood miRNA kit on an automated QIAcube. Peripheral blood from monozygotic twin pairs who were concordant or discordant for inflammatory bowel disease underwent deep TCRalpha and TCRbeta repertoire profiling using unique molecular barcoding. Smoking habits were recorded for all twin pairs, and individuals were classified as current, former or never smokers. Spanning cysteine to phenylalanine, the CDR3 consists of 15 amino acids. No DNA accompanies this entry. Per the germline V gene, KGHDR is the CDR1 and SFDVKD is the CDR2. Notes on this clonotype: Its antigen is not yet known.

The method was 5' RACE. Preparation of each TCR library used around 3.5 ug of total RNA. For each sample, cDNA synthesis with SMARTScribe reverse transcriptase was split into eight separate reactions. During cDNA synthesis, unique molecular identifiers containing a 6-nucleotide sample barcode were introduced by template switching. Amplification of TCRalpha and TCRbeta cDNA involved two nested PCRs of roughly 16 and 10 cycles, and each PCR was followed by bead purification. Before amplification, cDNA was treated with uracil DNA-glycosylase and purified using the QIAquick PCR purification kit. The second PCR added Illumina TruSeq-compatible adapters along with sample-specific barcodes. Library quality and concentration were assessed using TapeStation and Qubit, and 4.5 to 5.5 ng of each library was pooled. Pooled libraries were sequenced on an Illumina HiSeq2500 single-index Rapid Run with 2 x 100 bp reads and custom sequencing primers. Turning to the authors' computational methods: UMI-based consensus assembly with MiGEC version 1.2.6 was used to correct PCR and sequencing errors. MiXCR version 2.1.1 handled V(D)J alignment, clonotype assembly and CDR3 extraction. To normalise gene usage, clonotype sharing and MAIT/NKT TCR abundance, the analysis used the top 1000, 10 000 and 20 000 clonotypes per sample. After downsampling to 27 000 UMIs, diversity was calculated as the inverse Simpson index using the vegan R package. Statistical testing used paired Mann-Whitney U tests on the discordant twin pairs and applied Benjamini-Hochberg correction for multiple testing. After the reads were reprocessed by TCRdb, one entry was made per CDR3 protein sequence, with no DNA. TCRdb assigned the V and J calls; the authors' analysis was not used. The sample has 330,000 or so distinct CDR3 sequences on record. The ten largest account for 2% to 2.5% of the sample.

The TCR originated in a human donor with ulcerative colitis or Crohn's disease, or a healthy co-twin of an affected twin (not recorded which). Sequenced sample: blood. In this chain, TRBV24-1 is recombined with TRBJ2-6. CDR3 sequence: CATSDPRSGANVLTF.